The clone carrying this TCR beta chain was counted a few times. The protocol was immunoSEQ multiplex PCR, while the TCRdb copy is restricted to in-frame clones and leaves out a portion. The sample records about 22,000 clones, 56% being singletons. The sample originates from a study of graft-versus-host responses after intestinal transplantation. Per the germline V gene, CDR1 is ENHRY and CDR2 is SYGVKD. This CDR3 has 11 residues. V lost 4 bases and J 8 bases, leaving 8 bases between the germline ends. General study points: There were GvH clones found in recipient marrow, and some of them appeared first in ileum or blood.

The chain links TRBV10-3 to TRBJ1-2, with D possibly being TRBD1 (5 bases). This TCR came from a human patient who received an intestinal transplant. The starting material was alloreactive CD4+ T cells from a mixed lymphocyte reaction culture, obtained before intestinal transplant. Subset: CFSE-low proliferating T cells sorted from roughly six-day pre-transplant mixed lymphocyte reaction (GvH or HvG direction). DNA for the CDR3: TGTGCCATCAGTGCAGGGATCGGCTACACCTTC. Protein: CAISAGIGYTF.